This T cell receptor (beta chain) was sequenced for a study of cytomegalovirus exposure and HLA in healthy donors. Germline CDR1 SGHVS, CDR2 FQNEAQ. V was trimmed by 5 bases and J by 0 bases, leaving 12 bases between them. This CDR3 is 15 amino acids long. PCR was performed using 60 Vbeta and 13 Jbeta primers. The method was immunoSEQ multiplex PCR; TCRdb's version includes in-frame clones alone and lacks a portion of them. The sample lists over 150,000 clones; about 71% were seen once. V gene TRBV7-8 combines with J gene TRBJ2-3, with D possibly matching TRBD2 (5 bases). The receptor was isolated from a man aged 50 or older in good health and CMV-seronegative. The sample consisted of PBMCs. CDR3 in amino acids: CASSPGLISTDTQYF. In nucleotides, the CDR3 is TGTGCCAGCAGCCCTGGACTGATCAGCACAGATACGCAGTATTTT.